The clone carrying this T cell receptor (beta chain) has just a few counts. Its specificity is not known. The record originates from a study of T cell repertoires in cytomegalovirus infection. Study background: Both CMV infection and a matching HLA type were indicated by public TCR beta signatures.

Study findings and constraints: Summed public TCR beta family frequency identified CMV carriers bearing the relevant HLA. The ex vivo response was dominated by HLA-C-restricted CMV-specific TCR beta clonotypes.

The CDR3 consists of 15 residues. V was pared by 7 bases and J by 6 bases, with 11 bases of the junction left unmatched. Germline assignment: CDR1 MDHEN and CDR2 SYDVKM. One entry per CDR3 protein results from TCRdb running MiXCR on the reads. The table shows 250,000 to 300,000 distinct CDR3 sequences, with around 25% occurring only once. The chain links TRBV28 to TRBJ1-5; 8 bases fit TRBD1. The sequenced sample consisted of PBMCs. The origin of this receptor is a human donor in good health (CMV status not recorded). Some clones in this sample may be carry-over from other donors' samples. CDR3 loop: CASISGTGSPQPQHF. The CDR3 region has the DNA TGTGCCAGCATCTCCGGGACAGGTTCGCCTCAGCCCCAGCATTTT.